The 14 T cell receptor beta chains below come from one sample, sequenced in a study of identifying expanded T cells in peripheral blood (dated 2019 in TCRdb). The library was prepared using the immunoSEQ multiplex PCR assay. TCRdb took over this immuneACCESS table, retaining in-frame rearrangements with V and J assigned. Such tables are incomplete; in checked studies, under half of the missing clones stem from an unresolved V gene, and the remainder is unexplained. The sample table holds about 94,000 clones, of which roughly 87% were seen once. The biggest ten clones account for around 5.9% of the sample. Sample: blood. The source of these receptors is a person between 18 and 69 years old in good health.

The V call is TRBV7-2, the J call TRBJ2-3; tentatively, D is TRBD1 (5 bases). The CDR3 consists of 15 residues. Per the germline V gene, CDR1 is SGHTA and CDR2 is FQGNSA. V shed 5 bases and J shed 3 bases, with 15 bases lying between them. DNA of the CDR3: TGTGCCAGCAGCCCGCGACAGCCTCTTACAGATACGCAGTATTTT. It yields the protein CASSPRQPLTDTQYF.

This clone was observed once. The chain combines TRBV18 with TRBJ1-2; 10 nucleotides line up with TRBD1. This CDR3 region has 19 residues. CDR1 and CDR2 (germline): KGHSH, LQKENI. The junction had 13 bases not matched to a gene; V was cut back by 3 bases and J by 0 bases. CDR3 sequence reads: CASSPLYSGTGATNYGYTF. DNA of the CDR3: TGTGCCAGCTCACCCCTTTATTCCGGGACAGGGGCTACTAACTATGGCTACACCTTC.

The CDR3 sequence is CASSQAPSGGPQQYGQFF. CDR3 coding DNA: TGTGCCAGCAGCCAAGCCCCTAGCGGGGGGCCTCAGCAGTATGGGCAGTTCTTC. This sequence joins TRBV4-2 and TRBJ2-1; 11 bases line up with TRBD2. CDR1 is LGHNA and CDR2 is YNFKEQ in the germline V gene. The junction had 17 bases not matched to a gene; V was cut back by 1 base and J by 12 bases. The CDR3 is made up of 18 amino acids.

V and J are TRBV7-3 and TRBJ2-1, with TRBD2 matching over 9 bases. This CDR3 region has 15 residues. The germline V gene has CDR1 SGHTA and CDR2 FQGTGA. Losses at the gene ends were 0 bases for V and 8 bases for J; bases not matched to a gene: 5. CDR3: CASSLTLAGNHEQFF. CDR3 coding DNA: TGTGCCAGCAGCTTAACACTAGCGGGTAACCATGAGCAGTTCTTC.

J is TRBJ1-5 and V is TRBV11-2; TRBD1 might be the D (5 bases). This CDR3 comprises 15 residues. The ends were cut back, 1 base at V and 6 bases at J, with 13 bases in the middle. CDR1 SGHAT and CDR2 FQNNGV come from the germline V gene. The CDR3 here is CASSLAPGMGQPQHF. The CDR3 DNA sequence: TGTGCCAGCAGCTTAGCCCCAGGGATGGGTCAGCCCCAGCATTTT.

The chain is built from TRBV5-1 and TRBJ1-1, with TRBD1 matching 7 bases. Trimming at V came to 8 bases and at J to 7 bases, leaving 17 bases not matched to a gene. This CDR3 has 15 residues. Looked up from germline, CDR1 is SGHRS and CDR2 is YFSETQ. CDR3 sequence: CASSINRGPGGEAFF. CDR3 bases: TGCGCCAGTTCAATTAACAGGGGCCCGGGTGGTGAAGCTTTCTTT. The full variable domain, completed using reference TRBV5-1 and TRBJ1-1, is KAGVTQTPRYLIKTRGQQVTLSCSPISGHRSVSWYQQTPGQGLQFLFEYFSETQRNKGNFPGRFSGRQFSNSRSEMNVSTLELGDSALYLCASSINRGPGGEAFFGQGTRLTVV.

The chain links TRBV6-6 to TRBJ2-5, with D tentatively TRBD1 or TRBD2 (5 bases each). CDR3 size: 11 residues. V was clipped by 8 bases and J by 5 bases, with 9 bases between them. CDR1 and CDR2 from the germline V gene are MNHNY and SVGAGI (reference sequence). The DNA for the CDR3 is TGTGCCAGCGGGGGAAGTGAGACCCAGTACTTC. Its protein product is CASGGSETQYF.

This chain uses TRBV10-2 with TRBJ2-7; D is possibly TRBD2 (6 bases). V was shortened by 8 bases and J by 7 bases, with 21 bases between the two germline ends. This CDR3 has 14 amino acids. Germline assignment: CDR1 WSHSY and CDR2 SAAADI. The CDR3 nucleotides are TGCGCCAGCCTAGGGAGGCAGGGAATGAGTGAGCAGTACTTC. This encodes CASLGRQGMSEQYF.

The chain uses TRBV5-4 and TRBJ1-1; D remains unclear. Germline V gene lookup returns CDR1 SGHNT and CDR2 YYREEE (reference sequence). CDR3 length: 14 residues. Trimming shortened V by 0 bases and J by 4 bases, and 10 bases separated the two germline ends. CDR3 DNA: TGTGCCAGCAGCTTGGGGGCGGCAAGCACTGAAGCTTTCTTT. Translation gives CASSLGAASTEAFF.

The rearrangement uses TRBV19 and TRBJ2-2, with a possible D match to TRBD1 (6 bases). The germline V gene encodes CDR1 LNHDA and CDR2 SQIVND (reference sequence). The CDR3 totals 14 residues. V was trimmed by 7 bases and J by 5 bases, leaving 14 bases between them. CDR3 in amino acids: CASKGTPKTGELFF. CDR3 sequence (DNA): TGTGCCAGTAAAGGGACACCTAAAACCGGGGAGCTGTTTTTT. Filled out from reference TRBV19 and TRBJ2-2, the complete variable domain reads DGGITQSPKYLFRKEGQNVTLSCEQNLNHDAMYWYRQDPGQGLRLIYYSQIVNDFQKGDIAEGYSVSREKKESFPLTVTSAQKNPTAFYLCASKGTPKTGELFFGEGSRLTVL.

The rearrangement joins TRBV6-1 to TRBJ2-2; tentatively, D is TRBD1 (6 bases). Germline loops: CDR1 MNHNS, CDR2 SASEGT. The CDR3 extends over 15 amino acids. Trimming cost V 7 bases and J 0 bases, with 12 bases left between them. CDR3 region: CASNLGTPNTGELFF. Here the CDR3 DNA reads TGTGCCAGCAACCTCGGGACACCGAACACCGGGGAGCTGTTTTTT.

The chain carries TRBV4-1 and TRBJ1-2; TRBD1 matches at 9 bases. The CDR3 runs to 14 residues. Per the germline V gene, CDR1 is MGHRA and CDR2 is YSYEKL. The V segment lost 1 base and the J segment 3 bases; nucleotides outside the gene matches: 0. CDR3 nucleotide sequence: TGCGCCAGCAGCCAAGGGGACAGGGACTATGGCTACACCTTC. This codes for CASSQGDRDYGYTF.

The V and J genes are TRBV6-1 and TRBJ1-1; no clear D gene. The CDR3 loop spans 11 amino acids. The germline V gene has CDR1 MNHNS and CDR2 SASEGT. V was clipped by 7 bases and J by 0 bases, with 3 bases between them. The CDR3 nucleotides are TGTGCCAGCAAAATGAACACTGAAGCTTTCTTT. This sequence encodes CASKMNTEAFF.

This clone was observed a single time. The chain joins TRBV7-2 to TRBJ1-4; D unresolved. The CDR3 consists of 15 residues. V was pared by 5 bases and J by 3 bases, with 13 bases between. Germline V lookup: CDR1 SGHTA, CDR2 FQGNSA. The CDR3 DNA reads as TGTGCCAGCAGCCCCGAGGCCAGTCCTAATGAAAAACTGTTTTTT. It specifies CASSPEASPNEKLFF. Filled out from reference TRBV7-2 and TRBJ1-4, the complete variable domain reads GAGVSQSPSNKVTEKGKDVELRCDPISGHTALYWYRQSLGQGLEFLIYFQGNSAPDKSGLPSDRFSAERTGGSVSTLTIQRTQQEDSAVYLCASSPEASPNEKLFFGSGTQLSVL.